This T cell receptor beta chain was profiled in a study of blood T cell repertoires in COVID-19. Study at large: T cells, B-cell-depleted T cells, or PBMCs supplied cDNA or gDNA.

Germline lookup yields CDR1 MGHDK and CDR2 SYGVNS. The CDR3 contains 15 residues. V was trimmed by 8 bases and J by 2 bases, leaving 19 bases between them. The assay was immunoSEQ multiplex PCR, and TCRdb's table has in-frame clones only and misses some. The data show approximately 300,000 clones, with 86% seen just once and over 2.5% held by the top ten. Categorization into cohorts depended on clinical history that participants reported. The sample consisted of PBMCs or T cells enriched from blood (not recorded which). The receptor comes from a woman between 18 and 29 years old who had recovered from COVID-19. This chain connects TRBV25-1 to TRBJ2-7; tentatively, D is TRBD2 (5 bases). CDR3 DNA: TGTGCCAGCGGGCCCGTATGGGAGATAACCTACGAGCAGTACTTC. It is translated as CASGPVWEITYEQYF.